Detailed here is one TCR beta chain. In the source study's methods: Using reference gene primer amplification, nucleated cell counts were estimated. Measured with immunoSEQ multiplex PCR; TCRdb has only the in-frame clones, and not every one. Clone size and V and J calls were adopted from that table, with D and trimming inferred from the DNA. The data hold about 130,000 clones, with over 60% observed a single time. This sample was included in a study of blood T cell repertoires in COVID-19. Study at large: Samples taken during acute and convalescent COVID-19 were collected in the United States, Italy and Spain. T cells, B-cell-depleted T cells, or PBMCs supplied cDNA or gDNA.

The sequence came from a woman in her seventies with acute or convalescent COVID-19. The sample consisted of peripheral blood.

Here the CDR3 reads CASSQDWDRGTYGYTF. DNA for the CDR3: TGTGCCAGCAGCCAAGATTGGGACAGGGGTACCTATGGCTACACCTTC. The chain recombines TRBV3-1 (or the pseudogene TRBV3-2) with TRBJ1-2, with 10 bases fitting TRBD1. V lost 0 bases to trimming and J lost 4 bases; unmatched junction nucleotides: 5. Per germline, CDR1 LGHDT and CDR2 YNNKEL (reference sequence). The CDR3 is made up of 16 amino acids.